This T cell receptor beta chain was captured by sequencing in a study of cytomegalovirus exposure and HLA in healthy donors (dated by TCRdb to the late 2010s). Notes on the research overall: An earlier analysis of 587 of the donors reported 276 Gb of sequence data and 95 million to 140 million unique TCR beta sequences obtained from approximately 180 million T cells. Typing coverage varied by locus: roughly 629-640 donors for A, B, C, DRB1 and DQB1; approximately 500 for DQA1; over 600 for DPA1; 450 to 480 for DPB1. The study aimed to test whether cataloging public T cell receptors could reveal signatures of past pathogen exposure. Because of strong linkage in the cohort, roughly five DR-DQ haplotypes were treated as single units for association and clustering. In a later genetic analysis, genome-wide SNP genotypes for 398 of the 666 donors were used, and that subset was treated as a discovery cohort. Every discovery cohort repertoire had been produced on one sequencing platform. To predict cytomegalovirus infection status, the study brought together high-throughput TCR immunosequencing, statistical association of individual TCRs with disease status, and machine learning. Of the 350 to 450 genotyped donors, roughly 80% were placed in the genetic ancestry cluster associated with self-reported Caucasian donors. To decide whether each TCR beta V gene segment behaved as functional or pseudogenic, an earlier analysis of fewer than 750 of the donors relied on high-throughput TCR beta sequencing. Around 330 gigabases of sequencing data and 75 million to 85 million unique TCR sequences made up an early release that covered nearly 650 HLA-typed donors. Rather than drawing on any new phenotypic data, the later analysis identified candidate immune exposures from TCR beta sequences and the way those sequences occurred across donors. The T cell repertoires of 670 or so subjects were profiled by immunosequencing and related to cytomegalovirus serostatus. Donor age, sex, ethnicity and CMV serostatus were compiled together with the repertoire data. In a later analysis, previously published TCR beta repertoires from 666 donors were re-analyzed and high-resolution HLA genotyping was added so that TCR occurrence patterns could be studied. Across some 400 genotyped donors of the cohort, an average of about 240,000 unique TCR beta nucleotide sequences per donor were sequenced, and around 19% of those sequences were non-productive. In addition to the first cohort of roughly 670 subjects, a separate validation cohort of 100 to 150 different subjects was used. HLA typing covered class I and class II loci at four-digit resolution. Results the study describes overall, beyond this receptor: The 87-base-pair reads could not distinguish some IMGT-functional V segments, including TRBV6-2 and TRBV6-3, so those segments were excluded. The authors suggested that the approach could potentially be extended to other disease states and immunological phenotypes. In an earlier analysis of about 550 of the donors, most TCR beta V segments were observed in productive rearrangements about 87% or about 30% of the time, broadly matching IMGT annotations. Because HLA typing was missing for some donors at each locus, association tests included only the typed subset. At a false discovery rate of 0.05, a later analysis linked around 17,000 TCR beta sequences to specific HLA alleles. Only TCR beta chains were sequenced in this cohort, and the absence of alpha or paired-chain data limited detectable features. A few of the identified cytomegalovirus-associated TCR beta chains were confirmed in vitro to be specific for cytomegalovirus antigens. A total of 150 or so TCR beta chains were listed by the study as associated with cytomegalovirus. While some public TCRs were present in many individuals, most TCR sequences turned up only very rarely across donors. Because counts were too low, some 17 rarely observed V segments, including chromosome 9 orphons, were left out of the earlier analysis of 587 of the donors. In both the original and validation cohorts, the classifier was reported to diagnose cytomegalovirus status with high specificity and sensitivity. A group of highly shared sequence variants was considered likely to be a technical artifact of the sequencing pipeline. An association between a missense DCLRE1C variant and V-gene and J-gene trimming of TCR beta chains was found in a later genetic analysis and replicated in an independent cohort. Immune exposure information for the cohort was limited to CMV serostatus. Correlated functional status among segregating V segments might reflect linkage disequilibrium, but an unknown experimental factor could not be ruled out. In a later analysis, HLA-associated TCR beta chains showed more clonal expansion and lower generation probabilities than non-associated chains that were equally common. A later analysis found that TCR association rates varied across HLA loci, with DRB1 alleles showing the most associated TCRs and HLA-C alleles the fewest. According to a later analysis, parvovirus B19, influenza, CMV and Epstein-Barr virus appeared linked to several top co-occurrence clusters. In a later analysis, most CMV-associated TCR beta chains were found to appear HLA-restricted, with HLA associations seemingly driven largely by CMV exposure. In a later genetic analysis, fewer N-insertions in productive TCRs were reported among donors in an Asian-associated ancestry cluster than the approximately 710-donor mean. A further reported finding was that TCR beta sequences accurately predicted the HLA-A and HLA-B alleles for most subjects in the first cohort. When HLA alleles, especially DR and DQ, strongly co-occurred, attributing TCR associations to individual alleles was difficult. Presence/absence analyses assumed roughly uniform sequencing depth across donors, an assumption that may not hold.

The CDR3 starts with the cysteine, ends with the phenylalanine, and has 13 residues. Of all the DNA, just the CDR3 is kept, 39 bases in frame from base 1. Trimming at the junction amounts to 10 bases on V and 0 bases on J, and the germline ends lie 12 bases apart. From the germline V gene, CDR1 is MNHEY and CDR2 is SVGAGI. As to this clone: Its target antigen remains unknown. No per-base quality is available; no much larger clone lies one base away.

The library relied on the immunoSEQ multiplex PCR assay. For the multiplex PCR, a mixture combining 60 forward primers for TCR Vbeta segments and 13 reverse primers for TCR Jbeta segments was used. The CDR3 region of rearranged TCR beta genes was amplified from genomic DNA by a multiplex PCR assay. The Illumina HiSeq System was used to sequence the amplified TCR beta libraries as 87-base-pair reads. On the study's bioinformatics: In a later analysis, roughly 80 million unique TCR beta chains were counted across the roughly 700 repertoires, and about 10 million of these chains were shared by at least two donors. Raw reads were error-corrected and collapsed into unique sequences with a nearest-neighbor algorithm that merged closely related sequences to remove PCR and sequencing errors. V, D and J gene segments were assigned by aligning CDR3 sequences to IMGT reference sequences. For a sequence to be retained, a match of at least six nucleotides was required to both a V gene segment and a J gene segment. A rearrangement counted as productive if the CDR3 had no stop codons and remained in frame with V and J, and every other rearrangement counted as non-productive. Following IMGT convention, CDR3 was defined as the stretch from the second conserved V-encoded cysteine up to the conserved J-encoded phenylalanine. In an earlier analysis of approximately 500 of the donors, sequences lacking an unambiguous match to a single V gene segment were excluded. An earlier analysis of fewer than 750 of the donors classified V segments as functional when productive rearrangements were above 56.7% and as segregating when the standard deviation between donors was above 5%. A statistical classification framework was developed to diagnose cytomegalovirus status using the catalog of TCR beta chain sequences. A later analysis assigned V and J genes by comparing TCR nucleotide sequences with IMGT/GENE-DB human TR gene sequences. The TCRdist pipeline was used in a later analysis to assign CDR3 sequences and most-parsimonious VDJ recombination scenarios. In a later analysis, every TCR beta chain was defined by the combination of its CDR3 amino acid sequence and its V-gene family, and reads without a unique V-gene family were dropped. A later analysis removed several hundred highly shared, low-generation-probability nucleotide sequences to deal with suspected cross-contamination and a sequencing artifact. A later analysis calculated a clonal expansion index for each public chain from normalized within-repertoire ranks of inferred template counts. A later analysis computed generation probabilities with a VDJ recombination model fitted to out-of-frame rearrangements, and checked the results against IGoR. A later analysis scored TCR-TCR, TCR-HLA and TCR-CMV co-occurrence with hypergeometric tests, applying a repertoire-size bias correction to TCR pairs. False discovery rates were estimated in a later analysis by permuting HLA or CMV assignments 20 times. In a later analysis, co-occurring TCRs were grouped using DBSCAN, with TCRdist sequence similarity added in when clustering inside HLA-allele-positive subsets. Repertoires with fewer than 30,000 or more than 120,000 public chains, plus five repertoires with anomalous nucleotide sharing, were excluded from co-occurrence clustering. The table was pulled from immuneACCESS by TCRdb, which kept in-frame rearrangements only. Such tables lose some clones; where checked, under half of the loss comes from unresolved V genes, and the rest has no known cause. V and J calls plus clone size are reproduced from that table; the DNA served to infer D and trimming. This sample gives approximately 77,000 clones in total; around 76% of them show up just once. The ten largest make up around 10% of the sample.

The cohort was made up of approximately 670 healthy bone marrow donors. Cohort members were all nominally healthy when sampled, although unrecorded immune exposures were likely present. The donor tested CMV seropositive and was one of the 289 seropositive cohort members. A peripheral blood sample was provided by each donor, and peripheral blood mononuclear cells were used for TCR beta sequencing. Genomic DNA extraction from the blood cell samples was performed with the Qiagen DNeasy Blood Extraction Kit. This receptor was identified in a male donor in good health and CMV-seropositive. The chain is assembled from TRBV6-5 and TRBJ1-1, and TRBD1 may be the D gene, going by 5 matching bases. Sequencing was carried out using PBMCs. This receptor has the CDR3 CATLGHLNTEAFF. The base sequence is TGTGCCACATTGGGGCATTTGAACACTGAAGCTTTCTTT.